This TCR beta chain was observed in a study of OX40 agonist ivuxolimab in advanced cancers. Study as a whole: With ivuxolimab, an agonistic anti-OX40 (CD134) antibody, patients were treated.

Produced via immunoSEQ multiplex PCR; TCRdb's table is partial and in-frame only. Of 30,000 to 45,000 clones in the sample, about 88% were seen once. Samples of blood were obtained at baseline, on cycle 4 day 1, and on cycle 7 day 1. This material consisted of CD4+ or CD8+ T cells sorted from blood, taken in a trial of the OX40 agonist ivuxolimab. This sequence originates from an adult with an advanced solid tumor such as melanoma, head and neck, liver or kidney cancer.

The CDR3 loop is CASSADRGQTDTQYF. As DNA, the CDR3 is TGTGCCAGCTCAGCGGACAGGGGTCAAACAGATACGCAGTATTTT. This chain joins TRBV18 and TRBJ2-3, with TRBD1 matching 9 bases. J gave up 3 bases and V 5 bases, and 6 bases lay outside the gene matches. Germline V gene data show CDR1 as KGHSH and CDR2 as LQKENI. This CDR3 has 15 residues.